The T cell receptor beta chain described here comes from a study of tumor-infiltrating lymphocytes in oesophageal squamous cell carcinoma. MiXCR, applied by TCRdb to the PCR reads, yields one record per CDR3 protein. The sample shows under 20,000 distinct CDR3 sequences, approximately 40% of them seen only once. The sample consisted of blood. This clonotype was obtained from a male donor with esophageal squamous cell carcinoma.

For the CDR3, the DNA is TGTGCCATCAGCCCACCGGGACAGGGCACAGATACGCAGTACTTC. Its protein is CAISPPGQGTDTQYF. The gene calls are TRBV10-3 and TRBJ2-5, with 9 bases identical to TRBD1. The CDR3 runs 15 residues. Trimming at V came to 6 bases and at J to 11 bases, leaving 16 bases not matched to a gene. Germline V lookup: CDR1 ENHRY, CDR2 SYGVKD.